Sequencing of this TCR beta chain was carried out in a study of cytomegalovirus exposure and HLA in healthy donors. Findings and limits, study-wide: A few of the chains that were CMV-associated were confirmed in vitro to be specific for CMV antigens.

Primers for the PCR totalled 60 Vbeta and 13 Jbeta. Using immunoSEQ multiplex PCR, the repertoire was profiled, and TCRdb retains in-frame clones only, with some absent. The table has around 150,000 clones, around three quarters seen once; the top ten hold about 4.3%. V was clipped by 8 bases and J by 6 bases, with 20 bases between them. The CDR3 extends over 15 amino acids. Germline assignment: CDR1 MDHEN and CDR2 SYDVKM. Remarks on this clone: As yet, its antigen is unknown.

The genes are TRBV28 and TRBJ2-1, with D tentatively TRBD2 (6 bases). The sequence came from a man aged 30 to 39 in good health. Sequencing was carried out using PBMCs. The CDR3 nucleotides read TGTGCCAGCCTGACGCGGGGAGGCGAGCTCAATGAGCAGTTCTTC. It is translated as CASLTRGGELNEQFF.